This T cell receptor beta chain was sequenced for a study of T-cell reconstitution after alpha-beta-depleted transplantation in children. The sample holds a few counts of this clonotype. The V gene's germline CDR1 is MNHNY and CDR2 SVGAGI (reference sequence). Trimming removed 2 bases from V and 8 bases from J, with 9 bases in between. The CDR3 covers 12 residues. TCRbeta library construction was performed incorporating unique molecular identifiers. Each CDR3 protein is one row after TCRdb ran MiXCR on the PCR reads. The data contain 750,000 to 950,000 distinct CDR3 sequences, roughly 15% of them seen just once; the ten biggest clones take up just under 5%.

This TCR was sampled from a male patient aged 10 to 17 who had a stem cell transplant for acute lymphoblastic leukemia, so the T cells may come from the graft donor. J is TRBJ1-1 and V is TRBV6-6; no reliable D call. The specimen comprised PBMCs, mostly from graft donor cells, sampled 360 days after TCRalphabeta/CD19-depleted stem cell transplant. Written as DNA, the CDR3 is TGTGCCAGCAGTTACCCAGACCTAGAAGCTTTCTTT. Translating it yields CASSYPDLEAFF.